The rows below give T cell receptor beta chains drawn from one sample of a study of T cells expressing NK-cell markers. TCRdb reanalyzed the 5' RACE reads, giving one entry per CDR3 protein sequence and no DNA. The sample shows more than 400,000 distinct CDR3 sequences, and 7.3% sits with its ten largest clones. The sample taken for sequencing was blood T cells: a sorted CD56 or NKG2C T cell subset, CD4+ or CD8+ T cells, or bulk PBMC T cells (not recorded which). These receptors originate from a woman aged 18-70 years in good health. CDR3s include the opening cysteine and the closing phenylalanine or tryptophan. Each record gives: V gene, J gene, CDR3 protein.

TRBV5-1	TRBJ2-7	CASSPGTAIYEQYF
TRBV4-1	TRBJ1-4	CASSSNAGTGAEKLFF
TRBV20-1	TRBJ1-1	CSAEGWNTEAFF
TRBV20-1	TRBJ1-2	CSARDPGGDGYTF
TRBV30	TRBJ1-1	CAWSLVTRITEAFF
TRBV6-5	TRBJ2-2	CASSYGRETNTGELFF
TRBV27	TRBJ2-1	CASSLWAAASYNEQFF
TRBV5-1	TRBJ2-1	CASSVTSGAYEQFF
TRBV29-1	TRBJ1-2	CSVTTGFGWGYTF
TRBV29-1	TRBJ1-2	CSVARNYGYTF
TRBV20-1	TRBJ1-1	CSARRVGNTEAFF
TRBV6-4	TRBJ2-1	CASSAGTGDYNEQFF
TRBV18	TRBJ2-3	CASSRGQGHTDTQYF
TRBV7-9	TRBJ2-3	CASSFGQPITDTQYF
TRBV29-1	TRBJ2-1	CSVSGTGSDNEQFF
TRBV14	TRBJ2-1	CASSDDPGWRYNEQFF
TRBV11-3	TRBJ2-1	CASSLGGLAGDNEQFF
TRBV7-2	TRBJ2-1	CASSSTSGGAYYNEQFF
TRBV6-1	TRBJ2-5	CASSPLAGSQETQYF
TRBV7-3	TRBJ2-2	CASGRQGYNTGELFF
TRBV5-1	TRBJ2-4	CASSLEGSSKNIQYF
TRBV4-3	TRBJ2-1	CASSQDPLTNNEQFF
TRBV14	TRBJ2-3	CASSQDVAGTDTQYF
TRBV15	TRBJ1-5	CATSKTQGSSQPQHF
TRBV3-1	TRBJ2-2	CASTGGLVRTGELFF
TRBV6-5	TRBJ2-3	CASSYGAGTSTDTQYF
TRBV5-4	TRBJ1-1	CASSLKRSLSTEAFF
TRBV21-1	TRBJ2-3	CASSPPTPGNRDTQYF
TRBV5-1	TRBJ2-3	CASSYSGPSTDTQYF
TRBV27	TRBJ2-2	CASTLGGTGELFF
TRBV15	TRBJ1-4	CATSSDRGEEKLFF
TRBV12-5	TRBJ2-1	CASGSISGTSEYNEQFF
TRBV7-2	TRBJ2-3	CASSLEGTGADTQYF
TRBV12-3/TRBV12-4	TRBJ2-4	CASTVTGTAVDIQYF